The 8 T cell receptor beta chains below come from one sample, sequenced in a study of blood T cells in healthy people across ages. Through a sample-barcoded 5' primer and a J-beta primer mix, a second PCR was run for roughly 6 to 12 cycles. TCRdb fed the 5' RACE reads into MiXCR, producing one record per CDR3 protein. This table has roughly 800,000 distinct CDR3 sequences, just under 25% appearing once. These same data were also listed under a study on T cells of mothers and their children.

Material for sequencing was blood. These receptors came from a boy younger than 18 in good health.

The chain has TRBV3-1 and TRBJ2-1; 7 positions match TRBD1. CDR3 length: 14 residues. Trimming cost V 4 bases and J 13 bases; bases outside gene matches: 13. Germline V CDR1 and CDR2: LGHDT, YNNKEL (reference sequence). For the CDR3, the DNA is TGTGCCAGCAGCCTCAACGACAGGGTTTGGATACAGTTCTTC. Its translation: CASSLNDRVWIQFF.

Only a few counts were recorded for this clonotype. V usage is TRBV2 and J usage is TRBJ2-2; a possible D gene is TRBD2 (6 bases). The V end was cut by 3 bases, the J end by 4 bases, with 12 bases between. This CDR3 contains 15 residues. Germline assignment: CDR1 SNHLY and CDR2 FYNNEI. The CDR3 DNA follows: TGTGCCAGCAGTGAGGCGTCGGAGGGCACCGGGGAGCTGTTTTTT. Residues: CASSEASEGTGELFF.

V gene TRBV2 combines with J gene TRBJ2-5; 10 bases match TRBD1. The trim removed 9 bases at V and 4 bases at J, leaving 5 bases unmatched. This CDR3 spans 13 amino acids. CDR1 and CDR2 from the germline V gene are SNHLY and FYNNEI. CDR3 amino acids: CASGTGVRETQYF. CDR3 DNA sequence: TGTGCCAGTGGGACAGGGGTTAGAGAGACCCAGTACTTC.

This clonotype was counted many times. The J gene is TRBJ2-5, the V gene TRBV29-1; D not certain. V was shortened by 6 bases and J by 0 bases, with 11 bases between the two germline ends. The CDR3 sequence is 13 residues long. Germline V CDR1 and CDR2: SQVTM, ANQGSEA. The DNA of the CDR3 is TGCAGCGTGATGACACCGAACCAAGAGACCCAGTACTTC. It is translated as CSVMTPNQETQYF. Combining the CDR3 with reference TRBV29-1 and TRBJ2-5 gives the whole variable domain SAVISQKPSRDICQRGTSLTIQCQVDSQVTMMFWYRQQPGQSLTLIATANQGSEATYESGFVIDKFPISRPNLTFSTLTVSNMSPEDSSIYLCSVMTPNQETQYFGPGTRLLVL.

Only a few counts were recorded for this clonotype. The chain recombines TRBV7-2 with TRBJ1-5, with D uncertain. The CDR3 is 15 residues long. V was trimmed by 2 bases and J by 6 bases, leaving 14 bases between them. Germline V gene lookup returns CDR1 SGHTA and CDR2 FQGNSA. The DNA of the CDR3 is TGTGCCAGCAGCTTAAGTAGAGCCCCCGGTCAGCCCCAGCATTTT. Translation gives CASSLSRAPGQPQHF.

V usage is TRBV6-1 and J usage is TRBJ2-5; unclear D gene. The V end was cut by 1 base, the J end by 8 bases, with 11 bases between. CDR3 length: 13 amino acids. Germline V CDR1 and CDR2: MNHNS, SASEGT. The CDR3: CASSEVYLLTQYF. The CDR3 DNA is TGTGCCAGCAGTGAAGTTTACCTTCTAACCCAGTACTTC.

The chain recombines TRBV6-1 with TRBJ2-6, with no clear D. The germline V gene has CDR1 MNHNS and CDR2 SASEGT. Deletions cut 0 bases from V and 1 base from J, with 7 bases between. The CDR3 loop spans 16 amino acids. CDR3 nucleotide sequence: TGTGCCAGCAGTGAAGCTTTACAGTCTGGGGCCAACGTCCTGACTTTC. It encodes CASSEALQSGANVLTF.

In DNA, the CDR3 is TGTGCCAGCAGTTACTCGTTAGAGGAAGGTTGGGATACGCAGTATTTT. This codes for CASSYSLEEGWDTQYF. The chain links TRBV6-5 to TRBJ2-3, with D hard to call. V lost 0 bases, J lost 6 bases, and 16 bases lay in between. This CDR3 is built from 16 residues. CDR1 is MNHEY and CDR2 is SVGAGI in the germline V gene.